These T cell receptor beta chains were read from a single sample in a study of blood T cell repertoires in COVID-19. Generated by immunoSEQ multiplex PCR, the TCRdb table keeps only in-frame clones and is missing some. The sample yields a few hundred thousand clones, approximately 90% seen once. Material for sequencing was PBMCs or T cells enriched from blood (not recorded which). The receptors shown here come from a woman between 18 and 30 years old who had recovered from COVID-19. CDR3s include the opening cysteine and the closing phenylalanine or tryptophan. A D gene is named only where the DNA matches it firmly. Rows may omit the clone size; those that give it use once, few, many or a size class.

V	size	D	J	DNA	CDR3
TRBV28	few	TRBD1	TRBJ1-1	TGTGCCACCCAAATACAGGGGTCGTACACTGAAGCTTTCTTT	CATQIQGSYTEAFF
TRBV5-5	once	.	TRBJ1-5	TGTGCCAGCAGCTTGGGCGCTAGCAATCAGCCCCAGCATTTT	CASSLGASNQPQHF
TRBV18	.	.	TRBJ1-1	TGTGCCAGCCAGGACAGTATGAACACTGAAGCTTTCTTT	CASQDSMNTEAFF
TRBV5-4	.	.	TRBJ1-3	TGTGCCAGCAGCCTTGACAAGGTCTCTGGAAACACCATATATTTT	CASSLDKVSGNTIYF
TRBV28	.	.	TRBJ1-1	TGTGCCAGCAGTTTATTTAACAGGGCACCTGAAGCTTTCTTT	CASSLFNRAPEAFF
TRBV7-2	.	TRBD2	TRBJ2-2	TGTGCCAGCCGCATTCCGGCGGGGGGCAACACCGGGGAGCTGTTTTTT	CASRIPAGGNTGELFF
TRBV24-1	.	.	TRBJ2-5	TGTGCCACCAGTGGGAGACAGGATCGGGAAGAGACCCAGTACTTC	CATSGRQDREETQYF
TRBV7-9	.	.	TRBJ2-7	TGTGCCAGCAGCTTAGCAGGCTCAGGTTCCTACGAGCAGTACTTC	CASSLAGSGSYEQYF
TRBV5-1	once	TRBD1	TRBJ2-2	TGCGCCAGCAGCTTCTATTGGACAGGGGAGAACACCGGGGAGCTGTTTTTT	CASSFYWTGENTGELFF
TRBV18	.	.	TRBJ1-3	TGTGCCAGCTCACCACAAGGGGGACACTCTGGAAACACCATATATTTT	CASSPQGGHSGNTIYF
TRBV5-1	.	TRBD1	TRBJ2-7	TGCGCCAGCAGCCCTGGGACAGGGGAATACGAGCAGTACTTC	CASSPGTGEYEQYF
TRBV6-5	.	.	TRBJ2-1	TGTGCCAGCAGTTACCGGTACAGGGACCCTTACAATGAGCAGTTCTTC	CASSYRYRDPYNEQFF
TRBV6-5	few	TRBD1	TRBJ1-2	TGTGCCAGCCAGGGGGCATCGGGCTATGGCTACACCTTC	CASQGASGYGYTF
TRBV1	once	.	TRBJ1-6	TGCACCAGCAGCCAATTGAGGGGGTTCAAAAATTCACCCCTCCACTTT	CTSSQLRGFKNSPLHF
TRBV18	.	.	TRBJ1-1	TGTGCCAGCTCGACATTCAGGGATATGAACACTGAAGCTTTCTTT	CASSTFRDMNTEAFF
TRBV18	.	TRBD2	TRBJ2-2	TGTGCCAGCTCACCGGGACTAGCGGGGGGGCCGCGCACCGGGGAGCTGTTTTTT	CASSPGLAGGPRTGELFF
TRBV6-5	once	.	TRBJ2-3	TGTGCCAGCAATTCAAGCCCCAGGGATACGCAGTATTTT	CASNSSPRDTQYF
TRBV9	.	.	TRBJ1-2	TGTGCCAGCAGCGTAGGCGGAACCTATGGCTACACCTTC	CASSVGGTYGYTF
TRBV9	.	TRBD1	TRBJ1-6	TGTGCCAGCAGCGTCCAGGGGGCCTATTCACCCCTCCACTTT	CASSVQGAYSPLHF
TRBV2	.	.	TRBJ2-7	TGTGCCAGCAGTGTTAATGCTCGGGGTTACGAGCAGTACTTC	CASSVNARGYEQYF
TRBV2	.	.	TRBJ1-1	TGTGCCAGCAGTGTTGAAGGACAGAGGAACACTGAAGCTTTCTTT	CASSVEGQRNTEAFF
TRBV29-1	once	.	TRBJ2-3	TGCAGCGTTGAAGACGGCAGCGGCAGCACAGATACGCAGTATTTT	CSVEDGSGSTDTQYF
TRBV7-2	.	.	TRBJ1-2	TGTGCCAGCAGCTGGGGGGGAGAAATTAACTATGGCTACACCTTC	CASSWGGEINYGYTF
TRBV28	.	TRBD1	TRBJ1-1	TGTGCCAGCTTCGTGCCGGGACAGCCGGTTCGTGCTGAAGCTTTCTTT	CASFVPGQPVRAEAFF
TRBV7-2	.	TRBD2	TRBJ2-3	TGTGCCAGCAGCTTGGGCGGGGGGCCCAACACAGATACGCAGTATTTT	CASSLGGGPNTDTQYF
TRBV5-1	.	TRBD1	TRBJ2-3	TGCGCCAGCAGCTTGCAGGGGGCGAGCACAGATACGCAGTATTTT	CASSLQGASTDTQYF
TRBV5-5	.	TRBD1	TRBJ2-7	TGTGCCAGCAGAAAGGACAGGGGGATGTCCTACGAGCAGTACTTC	CASRKDRGMSYEQYF
TRBV6-4	.	TRBD2	TRBJ2-3	TGTGCCAGCAGTGACCGATTCAGGGAGGGTTCTGCAGATACGCAGTATTTT	CASSDRFREGSADTQYF
TRBV6-5	.	.	TRBJ1-6	TGTGCCAGCAGTTGGGGGGAGGGGACTTCACCCCTCCACTTT	CASSWGEGTSPLHF
TRBV12-3/TRBV12-4	.	.	TRBJ1-1	TGTGCCAGCAGTTTGGCGGCTGAAGCTTTCTTT	CASSLAAEAFF
TRBV30	.	TRBD1	TRBJ1-5	TGTGCCTGGGGGGACGGGACAGGAGTCAATCAGCCCCAGCATTTT	CAWGDGTGVNQPQHF
TRBV30	.	.	TRBJ2-5	TGTGCCTGGAGCCCCGAAGAGACCCAGTACTTC	CAWSPEETQYF